This paragraph covers one TCR beta chain sequence. This record comes from a study of blood T cell repertoires in COVID-19. Only in-frame clones appear in the TCRdb table, and some are missing; sequencing was by immunoSEQ multiplex PCR. Of under 250,000 clones listed, around 85% were seen once; the top ten hold 9.1%. Enrolled through a virtual design, the participants were between roughly 18 and 100 years of age and came from under 30 US areas. Material: PBMCs or T cells enriched from blood (not recorded which). This TCR was recovered from a woman between 50 and 59 years old with acute COVID-19.

CDR3 sequence: CASSESLQFASAEAFF. The CDR3 coding sequence is TGTGCCAGCAGTGAATCTCTTCAATTTGCCTCGGCTGAAGCTTTCTTT. The gene calls are TRBV25-1 and TRBJ1-1, with D uncertain. The CDR3 is made up of 16 amino acids. Germline V lookup: CDR1 MGHDK, CDR2 SYGVNS. V was cut by 1 base and J by 6 bases, with 18 bases left in between.